Each of the 4 T cell receptor beta chains below was sequenced from the same sample in a study of control samples from healthy donors and cancer patients. Measured with immunoSEQ multiplex PCR; TCRdb has only the in-frame clones, and not every one. The repertoire holds about 170,000 clones, just over 85% seen once, with 4.9% in the top ten. Sequences were obtained from blood. The receptors here all came from a young woman in good health.

This clone was counted between two and nine times. The V call is TRBV3-1 (or the pseudogene TRBV3-2), the J call TRBJ2-3; 9 bases are shared with TRBD2. The germline CDR1 and CDR2 sequences are LGHDT and YNNKEL (reference sequence). This CDR3 contains 19 residues. V lost 4 bases, J lost 2 bases, and 16 bases stayed unmatched. This CDR3 reads CASSPLVASGIGPTDTQYF. The CDR3 DNA is TGTGCCAGCAGCCCACTGGTGGCTAGCGGGATTGGACCCACAGATACGCAGTATTTT.

V and J are TRBV7-9 and TRBJ2-1; D gene unclear. This CDR3 region has 14 residues. Looked up from germline, CDR1 is SEHNR and CDR2 is FQNEAQ (reference sequence). V was trimmed by 1 base and J by 4 bases, leaving 8 bases between them. The CDR3 DNA is TGTGCCAGCAGCTTAGTTCTACAGTACAATGAGCAGTTCTTC. Residues: CASSLVLQYNEQFF. Full variable domain (missing parts from reference TRBV7-9 and TRBJ2-1): DTGVSQNPRHKITKRGQNVTFRCDPISEHNRLYWYRQTLGQGPEFLTYFQNEAQLEKSRLLSDRFSAERPKGSFSTLEIQRTEQGDSAMYLCASSLVLQYNEQFFGPGTRLTVL.

The V and J genes are TRBV27 and TRBJ1-5; D is ambiguous. This CDR3 is 17 amino acids long. Germline V lookup: CDR1 MNHEY, CDR2 SMNVEV (reference sequence). Trimming cost V 5 bases and J 2 bases, with 19 bases left between them. As DNA, the CDR3 is TGTGCCAGCAGTCCACGACTCGAAAGGGCGGGCAATCAGCCCCAGCATTTT. As protein: CASSPRLERAGNQPQHF.

This clone was counted a few times. This chain uses TRBV6-6 with TRBJ1-5; D is possibly TRBD1 (6 bases). The CDR3 is 13 amino acids. V lost 5 bases and J 9 bases, leaving 14 bases between the germline ends. Germline values: CDR1 MNHNY, CDR2 SVGAGI (reference sequence). The CDR3 DNA is TGTGCCAGCAGTCACGGGGGGGCTGTGCCCCAGCATTTT. Translated: CASSHGGAVPQHF.